Described below is a single TCR beta chain sequence and its context. The source of the sample is a study of T cells in Graves' hyperthyroidism and ophthalmopathy. TCR beta CDR3 regions were amplified from RNA. First-round RT-PCR with HTBI primers amplified the TCR CDR3 region. MiXCR, applied by TCRdb to the multiplex PCR reads, yields one record per CDR3 protein. The sample comprises approximately 740,000 distinct CDR3 sequences, about 14% of which are singletons, and roughly 10% rests with the top ten. Trimming removed 3 bases from V and 1 base from J; junction bases left unmatched: 5. Germline CDR1 DFQATT, CDR2 SNEGSKA (reference sequence). The CDR3 is 15 amino acids. With a duration under 2 months, the hyperthyroidism was newly diagnosed in patients aged 18 to 65.

This clonotype originated in a woman aged 18-30 years with Graves' hyperthyroidism. The V call is TRBV20-1, the J call TRBJ2-5, with 10 positions matching TRBD1. Material: blood. In DNA form, the CDR3 reads TGCAGTGCTAGGATGGGACAGGGGTCCCAAGAGACCCAGTACTTC. Encoded protein: CSARMGQGSQETQYF.